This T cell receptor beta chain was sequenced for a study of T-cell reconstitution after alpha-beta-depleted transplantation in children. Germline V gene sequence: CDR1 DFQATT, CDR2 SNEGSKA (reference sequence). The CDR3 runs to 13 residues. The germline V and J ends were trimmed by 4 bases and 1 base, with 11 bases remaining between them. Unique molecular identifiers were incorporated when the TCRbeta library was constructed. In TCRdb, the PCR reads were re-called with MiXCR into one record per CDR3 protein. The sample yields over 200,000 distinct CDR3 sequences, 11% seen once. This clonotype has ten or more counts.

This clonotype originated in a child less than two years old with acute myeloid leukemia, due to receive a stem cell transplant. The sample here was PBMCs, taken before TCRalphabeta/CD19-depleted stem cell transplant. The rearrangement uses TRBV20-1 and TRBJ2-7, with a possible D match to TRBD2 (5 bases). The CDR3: CSAIKRRSYEQYF. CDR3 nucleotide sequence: TGCAGTGCTATAAAGCGGAGGTCCTACGAGCAGTACTTC.